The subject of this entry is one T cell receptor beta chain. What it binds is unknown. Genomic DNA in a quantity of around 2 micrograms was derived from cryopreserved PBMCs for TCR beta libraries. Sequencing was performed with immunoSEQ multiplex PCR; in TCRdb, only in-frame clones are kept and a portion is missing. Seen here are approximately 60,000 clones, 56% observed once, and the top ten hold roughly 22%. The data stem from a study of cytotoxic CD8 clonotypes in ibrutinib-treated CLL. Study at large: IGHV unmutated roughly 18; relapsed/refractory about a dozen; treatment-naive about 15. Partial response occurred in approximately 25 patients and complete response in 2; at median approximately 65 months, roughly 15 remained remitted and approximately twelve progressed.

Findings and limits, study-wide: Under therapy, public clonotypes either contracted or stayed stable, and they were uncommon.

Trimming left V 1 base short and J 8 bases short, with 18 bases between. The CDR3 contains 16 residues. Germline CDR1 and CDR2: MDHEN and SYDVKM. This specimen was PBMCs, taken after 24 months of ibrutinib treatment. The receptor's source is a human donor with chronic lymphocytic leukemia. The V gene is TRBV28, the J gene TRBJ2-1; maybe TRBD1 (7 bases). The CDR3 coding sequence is TGTGCCAGCAGTTTATATGACAGGGAGGAATACGATGAGCAGTTCTTC. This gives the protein CASSLYDREEYDEQFF.